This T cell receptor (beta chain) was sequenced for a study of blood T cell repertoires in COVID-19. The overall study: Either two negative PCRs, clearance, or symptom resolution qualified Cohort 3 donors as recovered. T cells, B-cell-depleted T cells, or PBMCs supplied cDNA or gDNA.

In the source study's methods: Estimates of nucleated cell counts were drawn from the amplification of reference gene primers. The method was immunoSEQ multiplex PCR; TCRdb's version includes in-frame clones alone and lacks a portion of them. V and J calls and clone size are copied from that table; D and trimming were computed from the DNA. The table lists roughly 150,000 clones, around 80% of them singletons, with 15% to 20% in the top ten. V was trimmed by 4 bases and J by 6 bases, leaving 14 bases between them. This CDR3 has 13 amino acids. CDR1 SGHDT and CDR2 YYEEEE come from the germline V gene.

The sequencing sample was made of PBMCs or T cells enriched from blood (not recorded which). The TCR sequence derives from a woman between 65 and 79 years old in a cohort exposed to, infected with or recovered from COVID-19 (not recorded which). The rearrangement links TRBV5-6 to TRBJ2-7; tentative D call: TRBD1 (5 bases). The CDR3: CASSPGPQGEQYF. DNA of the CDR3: TGTGCCAGCAGCCCAGGGCCGCAAGGCGAGCAGTACTTC.